This T cell receptor beta chain was sequenced for a study of shared clonotypes between healthy human individuals. On this clone itself: Its antigen is unidentified.

Study-wide findings and caveats: Clonotype sharing levels among donors were expected to vary with sequencing depth.

Each cell subset's genomic DNA was divided evenly among several immunoSEQ plates. Authors' analysis steps: Filtering differed since immunoSEQ provided only junctions, with no quality scores. Clones were sequenced by immunoSEQ multiplex PCR, and TCRdb holds only the in-frame ones, with some missing. V, J and clone size are those of that table, while D and trimming were read from the DNA. The table has 450,000 to 500,000 clones, 76% seen once. V dropped 4 bases and J dropped 2 bases, with 12 bases sitting between them. Germline-derived CDR1 and CDR2 are MNHEY and SVGAGI. This CDR3 spans 15 amino acids. Material: PBMCs. V is TRBV6-5 and J is TRBJ1-5; D is undetermined. The sequence was obtained from a woman in her forties in good health. Some clones in this sample may be carry-over from other donors' samples. The DNA of the CDR3 is TGTGCCAGCAGTTTTGGGAGATCGGGCAATCAGCCCCAGCATTTT. Residues: CASSFGRSGNQPQHF.